The present entry profiles one TCR beta chain with its context. The antigen is undetermined. Healthy and HIV-negative, the adult donors had no recent acute infections or vaccinations. Among the donors, all were Caucasian adults who lived in Nashville, Tennessee. This specimen belongs to a study of shared clonotypes between healthy human individuals. Study details: Every donor yielded three CD4 naive, three CD4 memory, two CD8 naive and one CD8 memory plate.

Measured with immunoSEQ multiplex PCR; TCRdb has only the in-frame clones, and not every one. Of some 980,000 clones listed, about 80% were seen once; the top ten hold roughly 1.5%. This CDR3 contains 13 residues. J was trimmed by 7 bases and V by 6 bases; bases with no gene match: 7. In germline, CDR1 is SNHLY, CDR2 FYNNEI. Findings and caveats of the study: It was observed that roughly 4.8% of naive CD4 clonotypes were shared across a few donors.

The chain has TRBV2 and TRBJ2-5; TRBD1 matches 8 bases. Sequenced sample: memory CD4+ T cells sorted from blood. The subset was: CD45RA-negative fraction. This TCR was sampled from a man aged 18 to 35 in good health. The CDR3: CASRIQGVGTQYF. For the CDR3, the DNA is TGTGCCAGCAGAATACAGGGGGTGGGGACCCAGTACTTC.